A selection of T cell receptor gamma chains follows, all from one sample in a study of gamma-delta T cells after stem cell transplantation. TCRdb used CATT to re-call clones from the RT-PCR reads. Among a few thousand gamma-chain clones listed, approximately 4.9% were seen once. Source material: gamma-delta T cells. These receptor sequences come from a human donor. It is not recorded whose cells these are; they may come from a transplant donor. Both conserved end residues are trimmed from each CDR3. Size values are once, few and many counts, or a class for expanded clones, and some rows have none.

v_call,j_call,clone_size,cdr3_aa
TRGV9,TRGJP,.,ALWEVRVALGKKIKV
TRGV9,TRGJP,few,ALWEARGDELGKKIKV
TRGV9,TRGJP,.,ALWETKGEELGKKIKV
TRGV9,TRGJP,.,ALWEVTQELGKKIKV
TRGV9,TRGJP,medium-sized,ALWELGELGKKIKV
TRGV2,TRGJ1/TRGJ2,few,ATWDGSRQEKL
TRGV9,TRGJP,few,ALREVHVKELGKKIKV
TRGV9,TRGJ1/TRGJ2,.,ALWEVMKL
TRGV9,TRGJ1/TRGJ2,medium-sized,ALWEQHPKKL
TRGV9,TRGJP,.,ALWARGELGKKIKV
TRGV2,TRGJP2,medium-sized,ATWDRDWIKT
TRGV9,TRGJ1/TRGJ2,.,ALWEPPTLYKKL
TRGV5,TRGJ1/TRGJ2,medium-sized,ATWDRPDKKL
TRGV9,TRGJP,.,ALWEARELGKKTKV